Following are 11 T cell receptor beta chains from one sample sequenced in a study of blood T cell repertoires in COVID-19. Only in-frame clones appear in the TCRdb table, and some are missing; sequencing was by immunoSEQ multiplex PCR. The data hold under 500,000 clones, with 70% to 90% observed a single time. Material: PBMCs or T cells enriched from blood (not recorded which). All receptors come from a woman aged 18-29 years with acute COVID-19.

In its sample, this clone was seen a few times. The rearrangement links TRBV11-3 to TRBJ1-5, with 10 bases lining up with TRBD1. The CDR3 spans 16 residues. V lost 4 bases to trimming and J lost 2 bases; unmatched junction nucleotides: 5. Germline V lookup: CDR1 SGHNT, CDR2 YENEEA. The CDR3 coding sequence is TGTGCCAGCAGCTCAACCGGGACAGGGGGCAATCAGCCCCAGCATTTT. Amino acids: CASSSTGTGGNQPQHF. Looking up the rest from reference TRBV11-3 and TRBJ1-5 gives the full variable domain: EAGVVQSPRYKIIEKKQPVAFWCNPISGHNTLYWYLQNLGQGPELLIRYENEEAVDDSQLPKDRFSAERLKGVDSTLKIQPAELGDSAVYLCASSSTGTGGNQPQHFGDGTRLSIL.

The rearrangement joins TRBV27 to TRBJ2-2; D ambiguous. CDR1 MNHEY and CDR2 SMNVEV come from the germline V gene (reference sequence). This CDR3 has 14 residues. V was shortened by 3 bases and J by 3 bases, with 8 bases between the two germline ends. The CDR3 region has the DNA TGTGCCAGCAGTTTCGACGGAGACACCGGGGAGCTGTTTTTT. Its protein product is CASSFDGDTGELFF.

The CDR3 sequence: CASSQLERGYSYEQYF. DNA for the CDR3: TGTGCCAGCAGCCAATTAGAAAGAGGCTACTCCTACGAGCAGTACTTC. This sequence joins TRBV16 and TRBJ2-7, with D hard to call. This CDR3 has 16 amino acids. CDR1 and CDR2 (germline): KGHSY, FQNENV. V gave up 1 base and J gave up 0 bases, with 13 bases separating them.

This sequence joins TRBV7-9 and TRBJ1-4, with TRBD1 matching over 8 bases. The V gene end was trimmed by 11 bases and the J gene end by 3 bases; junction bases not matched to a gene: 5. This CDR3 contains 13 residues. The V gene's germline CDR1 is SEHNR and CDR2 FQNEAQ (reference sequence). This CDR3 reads CAGKTGANEKLFF. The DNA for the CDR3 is TGTGCCGGGAAGACAGGGGCTAATGAAAAACTGTTTTTT.

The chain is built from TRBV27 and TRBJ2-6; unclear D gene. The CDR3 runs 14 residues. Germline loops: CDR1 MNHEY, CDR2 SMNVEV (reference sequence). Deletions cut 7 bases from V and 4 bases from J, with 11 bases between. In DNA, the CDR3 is TGTGCCAGCAAAGTAGGAGTGGGGGCCAACGTCCTGACTTTC. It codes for CASKVGVGANVLTF.

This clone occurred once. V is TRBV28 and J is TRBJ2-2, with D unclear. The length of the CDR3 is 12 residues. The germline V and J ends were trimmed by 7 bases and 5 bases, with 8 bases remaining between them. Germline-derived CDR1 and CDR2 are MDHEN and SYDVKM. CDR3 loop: CASTSRTGELFF. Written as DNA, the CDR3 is TGTGCCAGCACCTCACGGACCGGGGAGCTGTTTTTT. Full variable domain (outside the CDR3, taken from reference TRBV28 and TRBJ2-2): DVKVTQSSRYLVKRTGEKVFLECVQDMDHENMFWYRQDPGLGLRLIYFSYDVKMKEKGDIPEGYSVSREKKERFSLILESASTNQTSMYLCASTSRTGELFFGEGSRLTVL.

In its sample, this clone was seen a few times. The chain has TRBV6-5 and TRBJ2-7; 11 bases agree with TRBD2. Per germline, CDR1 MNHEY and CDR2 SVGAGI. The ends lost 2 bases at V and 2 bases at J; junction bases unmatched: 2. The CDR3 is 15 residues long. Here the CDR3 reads CASSYRLAGTYEQYF. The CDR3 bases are TGTGCCAGCAGTTACAGACTAGCGGGAACCTACGAGCAGTACTTC.

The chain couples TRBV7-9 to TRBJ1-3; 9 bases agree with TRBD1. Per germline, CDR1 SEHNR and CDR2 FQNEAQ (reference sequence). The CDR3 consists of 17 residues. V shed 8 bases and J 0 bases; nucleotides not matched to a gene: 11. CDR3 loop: CASPLRKGQGSGNTIYF. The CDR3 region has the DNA TGTGCCAGCCCTCTTCGGAAGGGACAGGGCTCTGGAAACACCATATATTTT.

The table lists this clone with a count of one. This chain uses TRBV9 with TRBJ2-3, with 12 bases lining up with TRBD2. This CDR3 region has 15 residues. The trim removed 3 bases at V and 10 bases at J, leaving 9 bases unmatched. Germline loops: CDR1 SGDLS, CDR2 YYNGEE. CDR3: CASSAASGGVPSQYF. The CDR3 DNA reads TGTGCCAGCAGCGCCGCTAGCGGGGGGGTCCCTTCGCAGTATTTT.

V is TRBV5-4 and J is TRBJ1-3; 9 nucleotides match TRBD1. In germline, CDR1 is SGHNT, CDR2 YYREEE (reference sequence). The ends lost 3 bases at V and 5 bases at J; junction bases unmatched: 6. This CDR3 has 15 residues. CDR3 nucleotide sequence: TGTGCCAGCAGCTCCGGGACAGGGAAGAGAAACACCATATATTTT. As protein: CASSSGTGKRNTIYF.

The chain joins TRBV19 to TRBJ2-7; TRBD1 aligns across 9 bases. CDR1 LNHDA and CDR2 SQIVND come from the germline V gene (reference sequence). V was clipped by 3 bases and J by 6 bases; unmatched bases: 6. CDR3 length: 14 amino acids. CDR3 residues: CASSIRDRAPEQYF. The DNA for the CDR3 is TGTGCCAGTAGTATTAGGGACAGGGCCCCCGAGCAGTACTTC.